Following are 9 T cell receptor beta chains from one sample sequenced in a study of blood T cell repertoires in COVID-19 (dated by TCRdb to the early 2020s). The method behind the library was the immunoSEQ multiplex PCR assay. TCRdb limited this immuneACCESS table to in-frame rearrangements with V and J called. A share of clones is missing; checked studies link under half to unresolved V genes, and the rest is unexplained. The sample yields around 270,000 clones; 75% to 95% were counted once. The ten top clones hold approximately 2.6% of the sample. Source material: peripheral blood. The receptors here all came from a person under 30 with COVID-19, enrolled during active disease.

For the CDR3, the DNA is TGTGCCAGCAGTTACTCGTTCGGCGGGATAGGCAATGAGCAGTTCTTC. Its protein product is CASSYSFGGIGNEQFF. This sequence joins TRBV6-5 and TRBJ2-1; D is perhaps TRBD2 (6 bases). This CDR3 comprises 16 residues. Trimming cost V 0 bases and J 6 bases, with 15 bases left between them. CDR1 is MNHEY and CDR2 is SVGAGI in the germline V gene.

This clone was seen a few times. The genes are TRBV7-8 and TRBJ2-7; no firm D call. Germline values: CDR1 SGHVS, CDR2 FQNEAQ. V was clipped by 4 bases and J by 5 bases, with 6 bases between them. The CDR3 extends over 11 amino acids. This CDR3 is CASSWRHEQYF. CDR3 in DNA: TGTGCCAGCAGCTGGAGACACGAGCAGTACTTC.

This sequence joins TRBV7-8 and TRBJ1-3; a possible D gene is TRBD1 (6 bases). Between the trimmed V and J ends, which lost 5 bases and 0 bases, there was a span of 11 bases. This CDR3 has 15 amino acids. Germline loops: CDR1 SGHVS, CDR2 FQNEAQ. CDR3 DNA sequence: TGTGCCAGCAGCACTAGGACAGCCTCTGGAAACACCATATATTTT. Its protein product is CASSTRTASGNTIYF.

This chain uses TRBV6-5 with TRBJ2-7; 15 bases fit TRBD2. J was trimmed by 6 bases and V by 6 bases; bases with no gene match: 6. This CDR3 comprises 15 residues. Germline lookup yields CDR1 MNHEY and CDR2 SVGAGI. The DNA for the CDR3 is TGTGCCAGCAGGGGGACTAGCGGGAGGATCGGCGAGCAGTACTTC. Encoded protein: CASRGTSGRIGEQYF.

The chain joins TRBV6-2 or TRBV6-3 to TRBJ2-7, with TRBD1 identical over 7 bases. This CDR3 is 16 amino acids long. The germline V gene has CDR1 MNHEY and CDR2 SVGEGT. V gave up 4 bases and J gave up 3 bases; unmatched junction bases: 12. The CDR3 region is CASSFRPTGRNYEQYF. The CDR3 nucleotides are TGTGCCAGCAGTTTTAGACCGACAGGGCGGAACTACGAGCAGTACTTC.

The chain is built from TRBV4-1 and TRBJ1-6; D remains unclear. CDR1 is MGHRA, CDR2 YSYEKL, per germline. Trimming removed 1 base at V and 10 bases at J, with 14 bases between. There are 15 residues in the CDR3. As DNA, the CDR3 is TGCGCCAGCAGCCAAGTGTCCGGGGATGGATCACCCCTCCACTTT. Translation: CASSQVSGDGSPLHF.

This clone was detected once. This sequence joins TRBV7-9 and TRBJ2-3; TRBD2 might be the D (6 bases). CDR1 and CDR2 from the germline V gene are SEHNR and FQNEAQ (reference sequence). The CDR3 totals 16 residues. The V end lost 1 base, the J end lost 5 bases, and 16 bases lay between the germline ends. The CDR3 is CASSLDLPRERDTQYF. CDR3 nucleotide sequence: TGTGCCAGCAGCTTAGACCTTCCGCGGGAAAGAGATACGCAGTATTTT.

The rearrangement uses TRBV30 and TRBJ2-1; 13 bases map to TRBD2. Germline-derived CDR1 and CDR2 are GTSNPN and SVGIG (reference sequence). V lost 3 bases, J lost 4 bases, and 6 bases stayed unmatched. The length of the CDR3 is 16 residues. The CDR3: CAWSGLAGVAYNEQFF. The CDR3 nucleotides are TGTGCCTGGAGCGGACTAGCGGGAGTTGCATACAATGAGCAGTTCTTC.

The chain couples TRBV9 to TRBJ1-2, with D possibly being TRBD1 (5 bases). V was cut by 3 bases and J by 0 bases, with 21 bases left in between. Germline V lookup: CDR1 SGDLS, CDR2 YYNGEE. The CDR3 covers 18 residues. CDR3: CASSARPMGQEANYGYTF. The CDR3 coding sequence is TGTGCCAGCAGCGCGCGCCCCATGGGGCAGGAAGCTAACTATGGCTACACCTTC.